These 16 T cell receptor beta chains originate from one sample sequenced in a study of response to subunit inactivated influenza vaccine. One entry per CDR3 protein results from TCRdb running MiXCR on the RT-PCR reads. The data hold about 800,000 distinct CDR3 sequences, with about 20% observed a single time. Sequences were derived from PBMCs from blood, sampled about 5 days after vaccination. These receptors were taken from a man between 45 and 60 years old who received an inactivated influenza vaccine.

The rearrangement joins TRBV9 to TRBJ2-3; D call uncertain. Per germline, CDR1 SGDLS and CDR2 YYNGEE. Between the trimmed V and J ends, which lost 0 bases and 4 bases, there was a span of 12 bases. The CDR3 loop spans 15 amino acids. This chain's CDR3 is CASSVGRIHPDTQYF. The CDR3 coding sequence is TGTGCCAGCAGCGTAGGGCGGATTCATCCAGATACGCAGTATTTT.

The chain has TRBV11-1 and TRBJ1-6, with no clear D. Trimming took off 3 bases at V and 6 bases at J, with 9 bases between the two ends. This CDR3 comprises 14 residues. Germline V gives CDR1 SGHAT, CDR2 FQDESV (reference sequence). The CDR3 protein is CASSFESSNSPLHF. The CDR3, as DNA: TGTGCCAGCAGCTTCGAGAGCAGTAATTCACCCCTCCACTTT.

This clonotype has only a few counts. The chain recombines TRBV3-1 with TRBJ2-5; possibly TRBD2 for D (6 bases). Germline assignment: CDR1 LGHDT and CDR2 YNNKEL (reference sequence). Between the trimmed V and J ends, which lost 4 bases and 7 bases, there was a span of 13 bases. This CDR3 has 13 amino acids. CDR3: CASSPRSEGTQYF. The CDR3 region has the DNA TGTGCCAGCAGCCCACGTTCGGAGGGGACCCAGTACTTC.

V is TRBV20-1 and J is TRBJ2-1; D remains unclear. The CDR3 length is 11 residues. Germline V gene lookup returns CDR1 DFQATT and CDR2 SNEGSKA (reference sequence). Trimming cost V 4 bases and J 4 bases, with 5 bases left between them. The CDR3 loop is CSAKVYNEQFF. In DNA, the CDR3 is TGCAGTGCTAAAGTGTACAATGAGCAGTTCTTC.

This clonotype was seen only a few times. This chain connects TRBV7-9 to TRBJ1-6; 9 positions match TRBD1. J lost 10 bases, V lost 1 base, and 5 bases had no gene match. CDR3 length: 15 amino acids. The germline V gene encodes CDR1 SEHNR and CDR2 FQNEAQ (reference sequence). The CDR3: CASSLVTGGKSPLHF. DNA of the CDR3: TGTGCCAGCAGCTTAGTGACAGGGGGAAAATCACCCCTCCACTTT.

This clonotype was recorded once. V and J are TRBV7-2 and TRBJ2-3; TRBD2 aligns across 8 bases. J gave up 2 bases and V 7 bases, and 5 bases lay outside the gene matches. The V gene's germline CDR1 is SGHTA and CDR2 FQGNSA. This CDR3 is 14 amino acids long. CDR3 coding DNA: TGTGCCAGCAAACGGGGGGGAGTCACAGATACGCAGTATTTT. This gives the protein CASKRGGVTDTQYF.

This chain links TRBV2 with TRBJ2-7; 10 bases agree with TRBD1. J gave up 6 bases and V 2 bases, and 4 bases lay outside the gene matches. This CDR3 comprises 14 residues. Per the germline V gene, CDR1 is SNHLY and CDR2 is FYNNEI. The CDR3 is CASSERTGGGEQYF. CDR3 bases: TGTGCCAGCAGTGAACGGACAGGGGGTGGCGAGCAGTACTTC.

This clonotype was seen more than once but under ten times. The chain combines TRBV5-1 with TRBJ2-2; TRBD2 agrees at 7 bases. The CDR3 contains 14 residues. CDR1 SGHRS and CDR2 YFSETQ come from the germline V gene. V lost 6 bases to trimming and J lost 2 bases; unmatched junction nucleotides: 4. CDR3 loop: CASTGLSNTGELFF. DNA for the CDR3: TGCGCCAGCACGGGACTATCAAACACCGGGGAGCTGTTTTTT.

The chain carries TRBV28 and TRBJ2-7; the match to TRBD2 covers 10 bases. Losses at the gene ends were 6 bases for V and 10 bases for J; bases not matched to a gene: 6. This CDR3 spans 12 amino acids. Germline V gives CDR1 MDHEN, CDR2 SYDVKM. CDR3 DNA sequence: TGTGCCAGCAGCCTAAGGACTAGCGGTCAGTACTTC. Translated: CASSLRTSGQYF.

Many counts were recorded for this clonotype. The CDR3 DNA is TGTGCCAGCACCGTCTCCAGGGGACAGGGCTACAATGAGCAGTTCTTC. Translating gives CASTVSRGQGYNEQFF. The V call is TRBV12-3 or TRBV12-4, the J call TRBJ2-1; 9 bases line up with TRBD1. The length of the CDR3 is 16 residues. Germline trimming cut 7 bases from V and 3 bases from J; bases unmatched to any gene: 10.

The rearrangement links TRBV5-1 to TRBJ1-4; possibly TRBD1 for D (6 bases). The CDR3 is 16 residues long. V gave up 0 bases and J gave up 4 bases, with 13 bases separating them. CDR1 and CDR2 from the germline V gene are SGHRS and YFSETQ. The CDR3 DNA reads TGCGCCAGCAGCTTGGTATCAGGGGCTCTTAATGAAAAACTGTTTTTT. Amino acids: CASSLVSGALNEKLFF. The entire variable domain, with the rest obtained from reference TRBV5-1 and TRBJ1-4, is as follows: KAGVTQTPRYLIKTRGQQVTLSCSPISGHRSVSWYQQTPGQGLQFLFEYFSETQRNKGNFPGRFSGRQFSNSRSEMNVSTLELGDSALYLCASSLVSGALNEKLFFGSGTQLSVL.

A few counts support this clonotype. The chain uses TRBV5-6 and TRBJ1-5, with D perhaps matching TRBD1 (5 bases). Germline values: CDR1 SGHDT, CDR2 YYEEEE. Deletions cut 0 bases from V and 7 bases from J, with 14 bases between. The CDR3 is 15 residues long. In nucleotides, the CDR3 is TGTGCCAGCAGCTTGGGTCCAGGGAATTACCAGCCCCAGCATTTT. Its translation: CASSLGPGNYQPQHF.

This chain uses TRBV20-1 with TRBJ1-6; perhaps TRBD1 as D (6 bases). Trimming shortened V by 4 bases and J by 3 bases, and 7 bases separated the two germline ends. Germline assignment: CDR1 DFQATT and CDR2 SNEGSKA (reference sequence). CDR3 length equals 13 residues. The CDR3 loop is CSAMDSYNSPLHF. The DNA of the CDR3 is TGCAGTGCTATGGACAGCTATAATTCACCCCTCCACTTT.

This clonotype has more than one count but fewer than ten. This chain joins TRBV5-1 and TRBJ2-1; 9 bases align to TRBD2. Germline V gene sequence: CDR1 SGHRS, CDR2 YFSETQ. V dropped 1 base and J dropped 6; count of bases not matched to a gene: 11. The CDR3 has 17 amino acids. This CDR3 is CASSLTQLAGLRNEQFF. The CDR3 nucleotides read TGCGCCAGCAGCTTGACCCAACTAGCGGGTTTACGCAATGAGCAGTTCTTC.

This clonotype was counted only a few times. This chain links TRBV10-1 with TRBJ2-4, with 7 bases lining up with TRBD1. The germline V gene has CDR1 WNHNN and CDR2 SYGVQD (reference sequence). This CDR3 has 13 amino acids. J gave up 13 bases and V 1 base, and 7 bases lay outside the gene matches. CDR3 sequence (DNA): TGCGCCAGCAGTGAGTTGACAGGGACGGGACAGTACTTC. Its translation is CASSELTGTGQYF.

This clonotype was found a few times. The V and J genes are TRBV9 and TRBJ1-1, with TRBD1 matching over 8 bases. The trim removed 3 bases at V and 6 bases at J, leaving 7 bases unmatched. The CDR3 spans 14 residues. Germline V CDR1 and CDR2: SGDLS, YYNGEE. CDR3 sequence reads: CASSGTGKVAEAFF. CDR3 coding DNA: TGTGCCAGCAGCGGGACAGGGAAAGTCGCTGAAGCTTTCTTT. The complete variable domain, with remaining parts taken from reference TRBV9 and TRBJ1-1, reads DSGVTQTPKHLITATGQRVTLRCSPRSGDLSVYWYQQSLDQGLQFLIQYYNGEERAKGNILERFSAQQFPDLHSELNLSSLELGDSALYFCASSGTGKVAEAFFGQGTRLTVV.